The 32 T cell receptor beta chains below were found in one sample sequenced in a study of cytomegalovirus exposure and HLA in healthy donors. PCR employed 60 Vbeta and 13 Jbeta primers. Clones were read by immunoSEQ multiplex PCR, and TCRdb kept only the in-frame ones, dropping some. The sample has 150,000 to 200,000 clones, approximately 70% seen once. The sequenced material came from PBMCs. The receptor set was obtained from a man between 35 and 55 years old in good health and CMV-seropositive.

This clone was counted a few times. The J gene is TRBJ1-5, the V gene TRBV5-5; D gene ambiguous. Germline CDR1 reads SGHKS; CDR2 reads YYEKEE (reference sequence). V was trimmed by 2 bases and J by 3 bases, leaving 12 bases between them. The CDR3 spans 15 residues. In DNA, the CDR3 is TGTGCCAGCAGCTTAGGCTCCCGGGACAATCAGCCCCAGCATTTT. This translates into CASSLGSRDNQPQHF.

This chain joins TRBV6-4 and TRBJ2-2; D not resolved. The germline CDR1 and CDR2 sequences are MRHNA and SNTAGT. The CDR3 contains 16 residues. Trimming stripped 6 bases from V and 6 bases from J, with 20 bases between. In DNA form, the CDR3 reads TGTGCCAGCAGCGCCGAGATGACACCGGTAGCCGGGGAGCTGTTTTTT. Its translation is CASSAEMTPVAGELFF.

Comment on this clone: Different DNA sequences within this sample yield the same CDR3. This rearrangement joins TRBV7-9 to TRBJ2-1; no reliable D call. The CDR3 is made up of 13 amino acids. The V gene's germline CDR1 is SEHNR and CDR2 FQNEAQ (reference sequence). V dropped 4 bases and J dropped 0 bases, with 4 bases sitting between them. CDR3 protein: CASSSGSYNEQFF. The CDR3 DNA sequence: TGTGCCAGCAGCTCCGGCTCCTACAATGAGCAGTTCTTC.

The V gene is TRBV5-5, the J gene TRBJ1-3, with 7 bases aligning to TRBD1. J was trimmed by 8 bases and V by 4 bases; bases with no gene match: 6. The CDR3 consists of 13 residues. Germline values: CDR1 SGHKS, CDR2 YYEKEE (reference sequence). This chain's CDR3 is CASSPTGIDTIYF. In DNA, the CDR3 is TGTGCCAGCAGCCCGACAGGGATCGACACCATATATTTT.

This clone has a handful of counts. The chain is built from TRBV10-3 and TRBJ2-3; 14 positions match TRBD2. V gave up 7 bases and J gave up 5 bases; unmatched junction bases: 5. Germline loops: CDR1 ENHRY, CDR2 SYGVKD. The CDR3 totals 15 residues. CDR3 in DNA: TGTGCCATCAACCCCGGGACTAGCGGGGGAGATACGCAGTATTTT. This encodes CAINPGTSGGDTQYF.

The rearrangement links TRBV6-5 to TRBJ1-1; D may be TRBD1 (5 bases). V lost 6 bases and J lost 6, with 11 bases in between. The CDR3 extends over 12 amino acids. Germline V CDR1 and CDR2: MNHEY, SVGAGI. CDR3 amino acids: CASRSSGPEAFF. Here the CDR3 DNA reads TGTGCCAGCAGATCGTCAGGGCCTGAAGCTTTCTTT.

V usage is TRBV11-2 and J usage is TRBJ2-7, with D maybe TRBD2 (6 bases). Germline V gene lookup returns CDR1 SGHAT and CDR2 FQNNGV. CDR3 length: 14 amino acids. V gave up 7 bases and J gave up 6 bases, with 19 bases separating them. The CDR3 loop reads CASITGTVAGEQYF. In DNA, the CDR3 is TGTGCCAGCATTACCGGGACTGTAGCCGGCGAGCAGTACTTC.

The chain joins TRBV7-9 to TRBJ1-1, with D possibly TRBD1 on 5 matching bases. Germline V CDR1 and CDR2: SEHNR, FQNEAQ (reference sequence). V lost 0 bases to trimming and J lost 4 bases, with 12 bases between them. This CDR3 contains 15 residues. The CDR3 here is CASSLAGRTSTEAFF. The DNA of the CDR3 is TGTGCCAGCAGCTTAGCGGGTAGGACATCCACTGAAGCTTTCTTT. The full variable domain, its missing parts supplied by reference TRBV7-9 and TRBJ1-1, is DTGVSQNPRHKITKRGQNVTFRCDPISEHNRLYWYRQTLGQGPEFLTYFQNEAQLEKSRLLSDRFSAERPKGSFSTLEIQRTEQGDSAMYLCASSLAGRTSTEAFFGQGTRLTVV.

This clone has a handful of counts. The chain uses TRBV4-1 and TRBJ1-4, with a tentative D call TRBD1 (6 bases). Germline CDR1 is MGHRA and CDR2 is YSYEKL. CDR3 length: 15 residues. Deletions cut 4 bases from V and 5 bases from J, with 14 bases between. The CDR3 DNA follows: TGCGCCAGCAGCCTACGGGGGGACATAAATGAAAAACTGTTTTTT. This gives the protein CASSLRGDINEKLFF.

This CDR3 is CASSMSLNSPQPQHF. The CDR3 coding sequence is TGTGCCAGTAGTATGAGCCTCAACTCCCCCCAGCCCCAGCATTTT. The chain carries TRBV19 and TRBJ1-5; D call uncertain. CDR3 length: 15 residues. CDR1 and CDR2 (germline): LNHDA, SQIVND (reference sequence). V was pared by 3 bases and J by 7 bases, with 16 bases between.

This chain uses TRBV7-2 with TRBJ2-2, with 8 nucleotides matching TRBD2. The CDR3 length is 15 residues. J lost 5 bases, V lost 6 bases, and 8 bases had no gene match. Germline CDR1 and CDR2: SGHTA and FQGNSA. The CDR3 loop is CASRPPGLETGELFF. Here the CDR3 DNA reads TGTGCCAGCAGACCCCCGGGACTAGAGACCGGGGAGCTGTTTTTT.

This sequence joins TRBV6-1 and TRBJ2-7, with 10 bases identical to TRBD1. The germline V gene has CDR1 MNHNS and CDR2 SASEGT. The CDR3 length is 18 residues. After removal of 4 bases from V and 2 bases from J, the junction contained 14 bases not matched to a gene. As DNA, the CDR3 is TGTGCCAGCAGTGGAGACCCAGGACAGGGGGTTTTAACCTACGAGCAGTACTTC. Translated, it gives CASSGDPGQGVLTYEQYF.

The genes are TRBV27 and TRBJ1-2; 9 positions agree with TRBD1. The germline V gene encodes CDR1 MNHEY and CDR2 SMNVEV (reference sequence). The CDR3 contains 15 residues. V shed 6 bases, J shed 7 bases, and the junction held 12 bases outside the gene matches. The CDR3 loop is CASSLIGGQGCGYTF. CDR3 nucleotide sequence: TGTGCCAGCAGCCTAATCGGGGGACAGGGATGTGGCTACACCTTC.

The CDR3 is CASSRGSSNQPQHF. CDR3 coding DNA: TGTGCCAGCAGCCGGGGGTCTAGCAATCAGCCCCAGCATTTT. The chain recombines TRBV13 with TRBJ1-5, with D possibly matching TRBD1 (5 bases). The V gene lost 5 bases and the J gene lost 0 bases, with 8 bases spanning the gap. Germline lookup yields CDR1 PRHDT and CDR2 FYEKMQ (reference sequence). The CDR3 loop spans 14 amino acids.

In DNA, the CDR3 is TGTGCCAGCAGCTTTTATGGTGGGGCGCGAACCTACGAGCAGTACTTC. The encoded protein is CASSFYGGARTYEQYF. V is TRBV11-2 and J is TRBJ2-7; a possible D gene is TRBD1 (5 bases). V lost 3 bases, J lost 2 bases, and 17 bases lay in between. This CDR3 is built from 16 residues. Germline V gives CDR1 SGHAT, CDR2 FQNNGV.

This rearrangement joins TRBV5-1 to TRBJ2-2; D unresolved. The CDR3 totals 16 residues. Germline CDR1 is SGHRS and CDR2 is YFSETQ. Deletions cut 0 bases from V and 1 base from J, with 10 bases between. The CDR3 reads CASSLGPAMNTGELFF. The CDR3 coding sequence is TGCGCCAGCAGCTTGGGTCCTGCGATGAACACCGGGGAGCTGTTTTTT. Filled out from reference TRBV5-1 and TRBJ2-2, the complete variable domain reads KAGVTQTPRYLIKTRGQQVTLSCSPISGHRSVSWYQQTPGQGLQFLFEYFSETQRNKGNFPGRFSGRQFSNSRSEMNVSTLELGDSALYLCASSLGPAMNTGELFFGEGSRLTVL.

In DNA, the CDR3 is TGCAGCGTTGGTCGGGGTGGCAATCAGCCCCAGCATTTT. The encoded protein is CSVGRGGNQPQHF. The genes are TRBV29-1 and TRBJ1-5; no clear D gene. The CDR3 has 13 amino acids. The V end was cut by 4 bases, the J end by 2 bases, with 9 bases between. The germline CDR1 and CDR2 sequences are SQVTM and ANQGSEA.

V and J are TRBV7-2 and TRBJ2-5, with TRBD2 matching over 10 bases. This CDR3 is 17 amino acids long. The germline V gene has CDR1 SGHTA and CDR2 FQGNSA. J gave up 5 bases and V 1 base, and 10 bases lay outside the gene matches. The CDR3 coding sequence is TGTGCCAGCAGCTTAGGGAGCGGGGGGGTCCTAAAGGAGACCCAGTACTTC. It yields the protein CASSLGSGGVLKETQYF.

As DNA, the CDR3 is TGCGCCAGCAGCTTGGATGGGGGACAGGGTGGCGAGCAGTACTTC. Protein product: CASSLDGGQGGEQYF. The chain carries TRBV5-1 and TRBJ2-7; 9 bases align to TRBD1. This CDR3 comprises 15 residues. Germline V gives CDR1 SGHRS, CDR2 YFSETQ. J lost 6 bases, V lost 0 bases, and 7 bases had no gene match.

The CDR3 here is CASSTGTGVNNSPLHF. The CDR3 DNA reads as TGTGCCAGCTCAACCGGGACAGGGGTAAATAATTCACCCCTCCACTTT. This sequence joins TRBV18 and TRBJ1-6, with 10 nucleotides matching TRBD1. There are 16 residues in the CDR3. Germline V gene data show CDR1 as KGHSH and CDR2 as LQKENI. Germline trimming cut 5 bases from V and 5 bases from J; bases unmatched to any gene: 6. The entire variable domain, with the rest obtained from reference TRBV18 and TRBJ1-6, is as follows: NAGVMQNPRHLVRRRGQEARLRCSPMKGHSHVYWYRQLPEEGLKFMVYLQKENIIDESGMPKERFSAEFPKEGPSILRIQQVVRGDSAAYFCASSTGTGVNNSPLHFGNGTRLTVT.

In this sample, this clone turned up once. The chain employs TRBV15 and TRBJ2-3, with 8 nucleotides matching TRBD2. Unmatched junction bases numbered 10, after V lost 0 bases and J lost 8 bases. The CDR3 consists of 16 residues. Germline V gene lookup returns CDR1 LNHNV and CDR2 YYDKDF (reference sequence). This CDR3 is CATSREARRGDGTQYF. The CDR3 region has the DNA TGTGCCACCAGCAGAGAGGCCCGGCGGGGGGACGGTACGCAGTATTTT.

This sequence joins TRBV27 and TRBJ1-4; no reliable D call. There are 14 residues in the CDR3. Germline assignment: CDR1 MNHEY and CDR2 SMNVEV (reference sequence). V was pared by 8 bases and J by 2 bases, with 12 bases between. The CDR3 sequence is CASRLGWTNEKLFF. CDR3 nucleotide sequence: TGTGCCAGCCGCCTCGGGTGGACTAATGAAAAACTGTTTTTT.

The genes are TRBV4-3 and TRBJ1-6, with D tentatively TRBD1 (5 bases). The CDR3 extends over 15 amino acids. Germline CDR1 LGHNA, CDR2 YSLEER. Trimming removed 0 bases from V and 10 bases from J, with 13 bases in between. The CDR3 nucleotides read TGCGCCAGCAGCCAAGAGCCGACAGTCCCCTCACCCCTCCACTTT. As protein: CASSQEPTVPSPLHF.

The chain has TRBV18 and TRBJ2-3; TRBD2 might be the D (6 bases). CDR1 is KGHSH, CDR2 LQKENI, per germline. This CDR3 has 15 residues. V was cut by 3 bases and J by 0 bases, with 10 bases left in between. CDR3 bases: TGTGCCAGCTCACCTCCGGGACTTAGCACAGATACGCAGTATTTT. It codes for CASSPPGLSTDTQYF.

The J gene is TRBJ2-5, the V gene TRBV7-8; TRBD2 agrees at 10 bases. The junction had 1 base not matched to a gene; V was cut back by 1 base and J by 5 bases. The CDR3 extends over 14 amino acids. CDR1 is SGHVS and CDR2 is FQNEAQ in the germline V gene. Here the CDR3 reads CASSLERGGETQYF. The CDR3 coding sequence is TGTGCCAGCAGCTTAGAGCGGGGGGGGGAGACCCAGTACTTC.

This chain uses TRBV2 with TRBJ1-5, with D possibly being TRBD1 (5 bases). Per germline, CDR1 SNHLY and CDR2 FYNNEI. Trimming shortened V by 7 bases and J by 6 bases, and 10 bases separated the two germline ends. CDR3 length equals 12 residues. The CDR3 bases are TGTGCCAGCACGCCAAGGGGTCAGCCCCAGCATTTT. Its protein is CASTPRGQPQHF.

This clone was detected a few times. The V gene is TRBV30, the J gene TRBJ1-5, with TRBD1 matching over 7 bases. This CDR3 has 14 amino acids. With V trimmed by 4 bases and J by 3 bases, 6 bases remained unmatched. The germline V gene encodes CDR1 GTSNPN and CDR2 SVGIG (reference sequence). The CDR3 reads CAWTPGQINQPQHF. The DNA of the CDR3 is TGTGCCTGGACCCCGGGACAGATCAATCAGCCCCAGCATTTT.

This rearrangement joins TRBV18 to TRBJ1-2; D is undetermined. There are 13 residues in the CDR3. Germline CDR1 KGHSH, CDR2 LQKENI. Trimming took 0 bases from V and 8 from J, leaving 10 bases between them. This CDR3 is CASSPPIPLGYTF. In nucleotides, the CDR3 is TGTGCCAGCTCACCACCTATACCCCTAGGCTACACCTTC.

V and J are TRBV6-5 and TRBJ2-1; 9 nucleotides agree with TRBD1. Trimming at V came to 11 bases and at J to 7 bases, leaving 15 bases not matched to a gene. This CDR3 region has 15 residues. Germline CDR1 MNHEY, CDR2 SVGAGI. Written as DNA, the CDR3 is TGTGCCTCCTCCCGGGGGACAGGGATGGGAAATGAGCAGTTCTTC. Protein product: CASSRGTGMGNEQFF.

The chain recombines TRBV7-2 with TRBJ1-6; D not certain. The CDR3 consists of 15 residues. V lost 5 bases and J lost 8, with 16 bases in between. Germline V gene sequence: CDR1 SGHTA, CDR2 FQGNSA. The CDR3 reads CASSPRGRGDSPLHF. CDR3 in DNA: TGTGCCAGCAGCCCCCGGGGTCGTGGCGATTCACCCCTCCACTTT.

The CDR3 DNA sequence: TGTGCCAGAAGCTTGGTCGGCGGGACAGGGGAGTTCTTC. The encoded protein is CARSLVGGTGEFF. V is TRBV5-3 and J is TRBJ2-1, with 10 bases lining up with TRBD1. TRBV5-3 is an open reading frame, and its role is uncertain. V lost 0 bases to trimming and J lost 14 bases; unmatched junction nucleotides: 5. The CDR3 spans 13 residues.

Remarks on this clone: At one end the junction does not follow the germline gene, possibly because of a read error. The rearrangement uses TRBV7-7 and TRBJ2-5; D possibly corresponds to TRBD2 (5 bases). This CDR3 has 14 residues. Germline assignment: CDR1 SSHAT and CDR2 FNYEAQ (reference sequence). Here the CDR3 reads CASSLARGSETQYF. CDR3 nucleotides: TGTGCTAGCAGCTTAGCGCGAGGGTCCGAGACCCAGTACTTC.